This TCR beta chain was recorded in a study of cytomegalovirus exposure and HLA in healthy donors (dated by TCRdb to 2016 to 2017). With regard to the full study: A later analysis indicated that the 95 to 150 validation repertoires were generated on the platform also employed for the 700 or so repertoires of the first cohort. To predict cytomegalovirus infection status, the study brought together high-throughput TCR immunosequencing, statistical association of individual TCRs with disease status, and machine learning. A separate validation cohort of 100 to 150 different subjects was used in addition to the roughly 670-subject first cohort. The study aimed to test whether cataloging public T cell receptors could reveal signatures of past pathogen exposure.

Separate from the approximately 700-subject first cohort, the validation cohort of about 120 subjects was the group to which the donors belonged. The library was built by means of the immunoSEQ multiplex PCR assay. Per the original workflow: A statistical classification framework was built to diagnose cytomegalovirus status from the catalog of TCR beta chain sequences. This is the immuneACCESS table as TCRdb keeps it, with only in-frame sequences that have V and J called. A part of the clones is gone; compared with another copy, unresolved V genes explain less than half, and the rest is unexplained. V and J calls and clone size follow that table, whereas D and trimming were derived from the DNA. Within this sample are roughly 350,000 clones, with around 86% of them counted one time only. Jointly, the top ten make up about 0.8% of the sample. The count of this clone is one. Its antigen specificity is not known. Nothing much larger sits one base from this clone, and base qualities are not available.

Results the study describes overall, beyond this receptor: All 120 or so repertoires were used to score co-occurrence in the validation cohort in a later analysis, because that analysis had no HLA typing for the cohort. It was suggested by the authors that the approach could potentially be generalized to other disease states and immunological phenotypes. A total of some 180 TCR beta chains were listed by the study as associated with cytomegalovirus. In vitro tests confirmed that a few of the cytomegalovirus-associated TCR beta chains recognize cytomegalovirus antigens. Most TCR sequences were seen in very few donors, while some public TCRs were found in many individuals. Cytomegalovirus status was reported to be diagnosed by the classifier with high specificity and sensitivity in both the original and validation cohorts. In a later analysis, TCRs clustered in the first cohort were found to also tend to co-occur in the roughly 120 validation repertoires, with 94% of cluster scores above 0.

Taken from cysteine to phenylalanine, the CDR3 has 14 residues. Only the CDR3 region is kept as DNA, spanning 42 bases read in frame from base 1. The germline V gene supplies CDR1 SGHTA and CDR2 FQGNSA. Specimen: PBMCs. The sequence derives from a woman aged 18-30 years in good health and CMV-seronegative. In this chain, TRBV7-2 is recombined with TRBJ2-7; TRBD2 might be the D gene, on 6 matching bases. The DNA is TGTGCTACCGTGGAGGGGCCTTCTTCGCACGAGCAGTACTTC. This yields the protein CATVEGPSSHEQYF.